This T cell receptor (beta chain) was documented in a study of identical twins. This CDR3 comprises 18 residues. The germline V gene encodes CDR1 ENHRY and CDR2 SYGVKD. The count of this clonotype is one. A junction boundary mismatches the germline segment, possibly from a read error. Via MiXCR, TCRdb re-called the 5' RACE reads, giving one row per CDR3 protein. The sample shows around 650,000 distinct CDR3 sequences, under 8.5% of them seen only once. Healthy Caucasians made up all donors. Separately, the same data were catalogued under a study of yellow fever vaccine responses in identical twins.

The chain carries TRBV10-3 and TRBJ2-1; TRBD2 aligns across 14 bases. The sequencing sample was made of PBMCs. This clonotype originated in a young woman in good health. The CDR3 spells CAFSRRLAGGPGHNEQFF. The CDR3 DNA reads TGTGCCTTCAGTCGCCGACTAGCGGGGGGGCCGGGGCACAATGAGCAGTTCTTC.